This TCR beta chain comes out of a study of T cell clonality in common variable immunodeficiency (dated by TCRdb to 2014 to 2015). The paper as a whole reports these results and caveats: Even though DNA input was equal, the average per sample came to 65,000 to 85,000 unique sequences for controls compared with 25,000 to 40,000 for CVID samples. According to the authors, figuring out what caused the increased clonality in CVID would require sequencing the repertoires of T cell subpopulations. Fewer deletions and N-nucleotide insertions were reportedly observed in CVID TCRbeta sequences, and highly modified clones with 13 or more V deletions were reportedly absent from CVID TCRbeta sequences. TCRbeta clonality was higher in CVID subjects than in healthy controls (t-test p = 0.018), and the increase was most characteristic of about a third of subjects. Differences among patients in the CVID cohort limited the correlations between repertoire features and clinical complications. CVID subjects shared fewer TCRbeta clones with each other than healthy controls did (p < 0.0001).

Both CVID patients and healthy controls were predominantly of Caucasian heritage. Heparinized peripheral whole blood samples of roughly 5 to 8 ml were obtained from each donor. Genomic DNA from adults with common variable immune deficiency (CVID) and from healthy adult controls was used for sequencing of TCRbeta CDR3 repertoires. The control group was made up of about 22 healthy adult volunteers (about ten male and approximately twelve female) whose ages ranged from 23 to 66 years, with a mean age of about 35. To isolate peripheral blood mononuclear cells, diluted blood was subjected to density centrifugation over Hypaque 1077 or Ficoll-Paque. Genomic DNA was obtained from unsorted mononuclear cells through either Qiagen column purification or a centrifugation-based method. For sequencing input, CVID and control samples contributed equivalent amounts of genomic DNA. For every sample, a 60 bp segment covering the rearranged TCRbeta CDR3 region was amplified and then sequenced. The immunoSEQ assay, a bias-corrected multiplex PCR with high-throughput sequencing, was employed for TCRbeta amplification. Processing in the source paper ran as follows. Every unique nucleotide sequence counted as a clone and was annotated with V, D and J genes, copy number and frequency. Sequences were labeled productive if in frame, and non-productive if out of frame or containing stop codons. As previously described, clonality was calculated on the basis of Shannon's entropy. The predicted amino acid sequences of productive clones were used to derive mean CDR3 Kyte-Doolittle hydropathy. Hierarchical clustering of scaled V gene usage was performed with the R hclust function using Manhattan distance and complete linkage. To assess clone sharing by CDR3 amino acid sequence, 12 repertoires per group were resampled over 100 rounds. The repertoires were searched for 65 to 80 published EBV-specific and a few hundred published CMV-specific TCRbeta sequences. Two CVID samples yielding fewer than 10,000 sequences were excluded from analysis, leaving some 40 CVID repertoires. This immuneACCESS table, as held by TCRdb, lists in-frame sequences with V and J called but not all clones. Of the missing ones, under half trace to an unresolved V gene in checked studies; the others have no known cause. V and J calls and clone size follow that table, whereas D and trimming were derived from the DNA. For this sample, about 47,000 clones appear and none is a singleton. About 5.9% of the sample is in the top ten clones.

Many counts were recorded for this clone. Which antigen it targets is not known. Source material: peripheral blood mononuclear cells. The origin of this receptor is a person aged 18 to 75 in good health.

CDR3 DNA (partial): TGCGCCAGCAGCCAAGTTATCCTCCGGGCCACGCCGGGGAATGAG. This is translated as CASSQVILRATPGNE. The whole CDR3 is CASSQVILRATPGNEQFF. The receptor chain draws on TRBV4-1 and TRBJ2-1; the D gene is possibly TRBD2, with 5 bases matching. The read falls 3 residues short of the CDR3 end, and the missing part is taken from the germline J gene. Per the germline V gene, MGHRA is the CDR1 and YSYEKL is the CDR2. CDR3 length: 18 amino acids, cysteine to phenylalanine. The 45 bases shown cover part of the CDR3, and their frame starts at base 1. Trimming costs V 1 base and J 7 bases, and their ends lie 23 bases apart.